This T cell receptor beta chain was identified during a study of CXCR3-negative and CXCR3-positive naive CD8 T cells (dated by TCRdb to about 2019). Background on the whole study: In total, about 150 million TRB reads were obtained, or roughly 1.5 +/- 0.3 million reads per library. Diversity and physicochemical repertoire analyses were performed on 11 donors pooled from two independent experiments. For the TRBV-TRBJ cluster analysis, the naive subsets came from 5 donors, while the memory cells came from 3 donors. The paper's findings and limits, for the study overall: Freshly isolated PBMCs were used for most assays because CXCR3 expression went down partially after cryopreservation. Compared with CXCR3-negative naive cells, CXCR3-positive naive cells had TRB CDR3s with higher hydrophobicity (lower Kidera factor 4), lower energy, and higher strength and volume indices. Naive CXCR3-negative and CXCR3-positive cells from the same donor showed similar TRBV-TRBJ usage, whereas memory cells showed distinct patterns. Because surface CD5, which has been linked to self-reactivity in mice, was comparable between naive subsets, TCR interaction strength was also inferred from TRB CDR3 physicochemical properties. Comparably high repertoire diversity was found in both naive subsets, whereas much lower repertoire diversity was found in memory CD8+ T cells.

About this clonotype: Its target antigen remains unknown.

Sequencing took place on a NextSeq 550. The Human TCR Profiling Kit (MiLaboratory) was used to prepare UMI-labeled 5' RACE TRB cDNA libraries. cDNA synthesis used the entire amount of extracted RNA, and PCR amplification then used the entire amount of cDNA produced. Libraries were prepared in parallel using an identical number of PCR cycles. In the source study's methods: With a minimum of two reads required per UMI, MIGEC and MiXCR pulled out about 57,000 +/- 9,900 unique UMI-labeled TRB cDNA molecules from each library. An average of roughly 40,000 +/- 10,000 functional in-frame TRB CDR3 nucleotide clonotypes without stop codons was found per library. After each sample was downsampled to 5000 UMI-labeled TRB molecules, VDJtools was used to calculate diversity metrics such as normalized Shannon-Wiener and Chao1. VDJtools computed clonotype-size-weighted physicochemical properties of the central five CDR3 residues: interaction energy, strength, volume and Kidera factor 4. The reads, reprocessed by TCRdb, yield one row per CDR3 protein sequence and no DNA. TCRdb's processing, not the study's, gives the V and J calls here. The sample's own table lists some 130,000 distinct CDR3 sequences. The top ten hold 0.25% to 0.35% of the sample.

For each CD8+ T cell subset, flow sorting was done in triplicate, and a few hundred thousand cells per subset went directly into RLT lysis buffer. To keep memory contaminants out, a stringent definition of naive CD8+ T cells was applied: CD45RO-CCR7+CD27+CD95-. Peripheral blood mononuclear cells were isolated from buffy coats using standard density gradient centrifugation. A FACSAria III was used to flow-sort naive CD8+ T cells into CXCR3-negative and CXCR3-positive populations. Total RNA was extracted from sorted cells with an RNeasy Mini Kit. Counted from cysteine to phenylalanine, this CDR3 has 12 amino acids. No DNA appears here.

The sample taken for sequencing was naive CXCR3- CD8+ T cells from blood. The cell subset or site label on this specimen signifies: CD45RO-CCR7+CD27+CD95- naive CD8+ T cells lacking CXCR3 (TNR3-). The source of this sequence is a human donor in good health. Some clones in this sample may be carry-over from other donors' samples. In this chain, TRBV12-3 or TRBV12-4 is recombined with TRBJ1-4; TCRdb's assignment of TRBD1 cannot be checked, as there is no DNA. The CDR3 region reads CASSRGNEKLFF.